This T cell receptor beta chain originates from a study of T cell repertoires in cytomegalovirus infection. Study at large: Used in the study were CMV epitopes, some recently identified and HLA-C-restricted, others well-studied and HLA-B-restricted.

With regard to this clonotype: Its specificity is not known. It may be a read error: a sequence one base away is much more abundant.

The ends were cut back, 7 bases at V and 4 bases at J, with 7 bases in the middle. The CDR3 length is 11 residues. The germline V gene encodes CDR1 SGHVS and CDR2 FNYEAQ. Via MiXCR, TCRdb re-called the reads, giving one row per CDR3 protein. The sample has about 770,000 distinct CDR3 sequences, almost 30% seen once. The chain combines TRBV7-6 with TRBJ1-2; D perhaps matches TRBD1 (6 bases). The sequence derives from a human donor in good health (CMV status not recorded). Some clones in this sample may be carry-over from other donors' samples. Sample: cultured CD8+ T cells from PBMCs, taken from culture after CMV antigen stimulation. CDR3 coding DNA: TGTGCCAGCAAACAGGGCTATGGCTACACCTTC. It encodes CASKQGYGYTF.